Sequencing of this TCR beta chain was carried out in a study of blood T cell repertoires in COVID-19 (dated by TCRdb to between 2020 and 2021). Concerning the study at large: Collaborator samples came from the United States, Italy and Spain and covered acute and convalescent phases of COVID-19. The prospective study material was composed of cDNA or gDNA derived from T cells, B-cell-depleted T cells, or PBMCs. Deeply sampled blood TCRbeta repertoires from subjects exposed to, actively infected with, or recovered from COVID-19 were included in the dataset. The repertoires were made available in a free public database intended to serve as a resource for research on the immune response to SARS-CoV-2. Samples came from the ongoing ImmuneRACE study (first 160 participants) plus 1,254 subjects from 6 global collaborators. A de-identified subject ID, COVID-19 status, age in years and sex were almost always included in the sample metadata. Where HLA class I and class II types were available, the types were taken from metadata supplied by the sample provider, not from assay-based typing.

Here V drops 4 bases and J drops 1 base, and the junction holds 14 bases not matched to any gene. Sequences SGHNT (CDR1) and YYREEE (CDR2) are obtained from the germline V gene (reference sequence). The CDR3 runs 18 residues from the cysteine to the phenylalanine. Solely the CDR3 DNA is kept, with 54 bases framed from the first base. Collaborating institutions collected whole blood in K2EDTA tubes following their own protocols. For TCRbeta analysis, collaborator samples were shipped as frozen whole blood, as isolated PBMCs, or as DNA extracted from either sample type. General findings and caveats noted by the study authors: The amount of clinical and demographic metadata varied by source and participant and was provided uncurated.

In this sample, this clone turned up a few times. The target of this receptor is not known. There are no base qualities to consult, and no much larger clone falls within one base. The immunoSEQ Assay, a bias-controlled multiplex PCR, was used to amplify TCRbeta CDR3 regions from genomic DNA. Regarding the original processing steps: Nucleated cell counts per sample were estimated from amplification of reference gene primers within the assay. To quantify the absolute abundance of each unique TCRbeta CDR3 rearrangement, sequence reads were collapsed and filtered. For each sample, productive Simpson clonality was calculated by taking the square root of Simpson's diversity index across productive rearrangements. TCRdb mirrors the immuneACCESS table, restricted to in-frame sequences. Some clones are absent from its copies; in checked studies, under half trace to an unresolved V gene, and the reason for the others is unknown. V and J calls and clone size are copied from that table; D and trimming were computed from the DNA. Recorded for this sample are about 23,000 clones; 75% to 90% of them occurred a single time. The ten largest clones take up roughly a sixth of the sample.

The rearranged chain carries TRBV5-4 and TRBJ2-7; 10 bases in the middle match TRBD2. The sample was peripheral blood. This TCR was sampled from a human donor with acute or convalescent COVID-19. The donor label of this sample is uncertain. The DNA is TGTGCCAGCAGCCCTACCAGCGGGAGGGCTCCAAGGTCCTACGAGCAGTACTTC. It translates as CASSPTSGRAPRSYEQYF.